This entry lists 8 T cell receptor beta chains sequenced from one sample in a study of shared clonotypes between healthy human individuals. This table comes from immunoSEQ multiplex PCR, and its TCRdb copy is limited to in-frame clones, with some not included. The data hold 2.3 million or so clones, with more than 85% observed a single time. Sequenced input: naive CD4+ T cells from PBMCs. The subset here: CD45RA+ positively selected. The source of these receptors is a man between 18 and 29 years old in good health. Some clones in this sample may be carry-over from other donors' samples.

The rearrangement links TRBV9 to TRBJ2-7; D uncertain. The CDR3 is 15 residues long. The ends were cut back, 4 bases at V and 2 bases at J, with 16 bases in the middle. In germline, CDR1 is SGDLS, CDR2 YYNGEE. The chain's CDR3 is CASSSRHDFAYEQYF. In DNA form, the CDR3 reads TGTGCCAGCAGCTCTCGACACGACTTCGCCTACGAGCAGTACTTC.

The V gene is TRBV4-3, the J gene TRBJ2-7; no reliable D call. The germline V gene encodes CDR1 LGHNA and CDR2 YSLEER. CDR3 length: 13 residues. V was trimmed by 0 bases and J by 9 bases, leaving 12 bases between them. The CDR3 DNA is TGCGCCAGCAGCCAAGAAGTAGACGACCCGCAGTACTTC. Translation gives CASSQEVDDPQYF.

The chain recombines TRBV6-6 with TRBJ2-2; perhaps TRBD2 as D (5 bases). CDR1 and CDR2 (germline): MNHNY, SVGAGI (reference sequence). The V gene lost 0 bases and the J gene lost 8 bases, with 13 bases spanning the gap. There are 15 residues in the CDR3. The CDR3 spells CASSYSRLAYGELFF. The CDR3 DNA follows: TGTGCCAGCAGTTACTCGAGGCTAGCATATGGGGAGCTGTTTTTT.

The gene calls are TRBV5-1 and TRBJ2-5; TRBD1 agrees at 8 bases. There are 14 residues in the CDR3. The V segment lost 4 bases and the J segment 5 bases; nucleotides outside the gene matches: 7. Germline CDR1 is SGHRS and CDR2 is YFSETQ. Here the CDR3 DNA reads TGCGCCAGCAGCCTTCCCAGACAGGGGGAGACCCAGTACTTC. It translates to CASSLPRQGETQYF.

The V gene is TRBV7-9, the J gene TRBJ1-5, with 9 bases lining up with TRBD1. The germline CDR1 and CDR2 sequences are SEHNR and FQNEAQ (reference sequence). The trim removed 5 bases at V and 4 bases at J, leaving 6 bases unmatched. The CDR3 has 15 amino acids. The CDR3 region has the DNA TGTGCCAGCAGCCTTGGGACAGGGAGTAATCAGCCCCAGCATTTT. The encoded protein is CASSLGTGSNQPQHF.

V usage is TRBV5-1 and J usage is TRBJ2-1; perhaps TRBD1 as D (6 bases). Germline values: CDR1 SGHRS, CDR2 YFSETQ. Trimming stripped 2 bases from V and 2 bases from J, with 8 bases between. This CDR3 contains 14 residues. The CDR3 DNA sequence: TGCGCCAGCAGCTTCCCAGGGGCCTACAATGAGCAGTTCTTC. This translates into CASSFPGAYNEQFF.

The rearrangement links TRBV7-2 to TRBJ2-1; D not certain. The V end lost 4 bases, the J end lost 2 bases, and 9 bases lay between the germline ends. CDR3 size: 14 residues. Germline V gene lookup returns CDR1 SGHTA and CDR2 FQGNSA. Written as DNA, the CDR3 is TGTGCCAGCAGCTCTCATGGGGCCTACAATGAGCAGTTCTTC. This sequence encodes CASSSHGAYNEQFF.

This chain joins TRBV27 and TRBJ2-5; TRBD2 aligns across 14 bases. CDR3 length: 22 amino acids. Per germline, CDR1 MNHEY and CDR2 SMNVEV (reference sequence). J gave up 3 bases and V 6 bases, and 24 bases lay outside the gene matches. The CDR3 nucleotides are TGTGCCAGCAGCTGGTGGACCCTGGGACTAGCGGGAGTAGGGTACCGAGAAGAGACCCAGTACTTC. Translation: CASSWWTLGLAGVGYREETQYF.